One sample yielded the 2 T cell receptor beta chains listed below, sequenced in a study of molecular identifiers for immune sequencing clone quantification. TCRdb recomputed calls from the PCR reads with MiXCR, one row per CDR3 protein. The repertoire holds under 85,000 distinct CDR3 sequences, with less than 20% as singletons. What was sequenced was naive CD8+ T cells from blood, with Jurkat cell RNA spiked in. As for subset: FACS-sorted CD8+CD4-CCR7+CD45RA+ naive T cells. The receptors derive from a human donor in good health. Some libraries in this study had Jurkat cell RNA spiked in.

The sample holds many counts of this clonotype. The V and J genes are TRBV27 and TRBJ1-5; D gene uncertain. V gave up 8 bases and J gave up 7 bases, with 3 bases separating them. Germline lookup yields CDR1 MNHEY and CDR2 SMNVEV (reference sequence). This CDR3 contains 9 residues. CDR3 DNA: TGTGCCAGCGGACAGCCCCAGCATTTT. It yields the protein CASGQPQHF.

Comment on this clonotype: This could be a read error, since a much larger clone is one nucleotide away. The CDR3 reads CASSQTGGCYEQYF. CDR3 nucleotides: TGTGCCAGCAGTCAAACAGGGGGTTGCTACGAGCAGTACTTC. The chain is built from TRBV6-5 and TRBJ2-7; 8 bases fit TRBD1. The J segment lost 3 bases and the V segment lost 5 bases, leaving 6 bases of the junction unmatched. There are 14 residues in the CDR3. Looked up from germline, CDR1 is MNHEY and CDR2 is SVGAGI.